These T cell receptor beta chains were read from a single sample in a study of CD8+ T cells in alopecia areata. Some clones are missing from TCRdb's copy, which holds only in-frame ones; the method was immunoSEQ multiplex PCR. This sample carries more than 95,000 clones, around three fifths of them seen once, and the ten largest clones take 8% to 10%. Sequenced input: CD4+ T cells sorted from blood. These receptor sequences come from a human donor in good health. Both conserved end residues are part of each CDR3. A D gene is named only where the DNA matches it firmly. Only some rows state a clone size, as once, few, many or a class for expanded clones.

CDR3 DNA | CDR3 protein | J gene | V gene | clone size | D gene
TGCAGCGTTGAGACCCCGGGACAGGGGGCAAATGAGCAGTTCTTC | CSVETPGQGANEQFF | TRBJ2-1 | TRBV29-1 | . | TRBD1
TGTGCCAGCACCCCCCTTGCCGACGCACAAGAGACCCAGTACTTC | CASTPLADAQETQYF | TRBJ2-5 | TRBV7-8 | . | .
TGTGCCAGCAGCTTAGATCTTTCCTATGCCTACGAGCAGTACTTC | CASSLDLSYAYEQYF | TRBJ2-7 | TRBV11-2 | . | .
TGCAGCGTTGAGTCGGCCTCTAGCACAGATACGCAGTATTTT | CSVESASSTDTQYF | TRBJ2-3 | TRBV29-1 | . | .
TGCGCCAGCAGCCGGAGCGGGGGGAGCTCCTACGAGCAGTACTTC | CASSRSGGSSYEQYF | TRBJ2-7 | TRBV5-1 | . | TRBD2
TGCAGCGTTGGGACCGCCGGCTCGGGGGCGAATGAAAAACTGTTTTTT | CSVGTAGSGANEKLFF | TRBJ1-4 | TRBV29-1 | few | .
TGTGCCAGTAGTCCACAGACTAGCGGGGGGGCCCCCCCGTACTTC | CASSPQTSGGAPPYF | TRBJ2-5 | TRBV19 | . | TRBD2
TGTGCCAGCAGCCTCCAAGTCGGGACAGGGCCCGGGAAACTGTTTTTT | CASSLQVGTGPGKLFF | TRBJ1-4 | TRBV14 | few | TRBD1
TGCGCCAGCAGCCAAGATATGGGCGTCTCCCAGTACTTC | CASSQDMGVSQYF | TRBJ2-5 | TRBV4-1 | . | .
TGCGCCAGCAGCCATGACCGCAGCGCGGGGGAAAACATTCAGTACTTC | CASSHDRSAGENIQYF | TRBJ2-4 | TRBV4-1 | . | TRBD2
TGTGCCAGCAGCTTAAGGCGGGGTGAAGAGACCCAGTACTTC | CASSLRRGEETQYF | TRBJ2-5 | TRBV7-2 | few | .
TGCAGCGCGGGACAGTCATACACCGGGGAGCTGTTTTTT | CSAGQSYTGELFF | TRBJ2-2 | TRBV29-1 | few | TRBD1
TGTGCCAGCAGCGCCGATGGGGGGCACTCAGGAGGAGAGCAGTACTTC | CASSADGGHSGGEQYF | TRBJ2-7 | TRBV11-3 | . | .
TGCGCCAGCAGCGTATACGGATTAACCTACACCTTC | CASSVYGLTYTF | TRBJ1-2 | TRBV5-1 | . | .
TGCAGCGTTACTCGACCGAGAAATGGCTACACCTTC | CSVTRPRNGYTF | TRBJ1-2 | TRBV29-1 | . | .
TGTGCCAGCAGCCAAGATGAGACAGAAAATCAGCCCCAGCATTTT | CASSQDETENQPQHF | TRBJ1-5 | TRBV14 | few | .
TGTGCCAGCAGCTTTAATACAGGGTATTCCAAAGAGACCCAGTACTTC | CASSFNTGYSKETQYF | TRBJ2-5 | TRBV7-8 | . | .
TGCAGCGTTGAATCCTTTGACGAGCAGTACTTC | CSVESFDEQYF | TRBJ2-7 | TRBV29-1 | . | .
TGCAGCGTTTTCGACCGGGGTTTAGGAACTGAAGCTTTCTTT | CSVFDRGLGTEAFF | TRBJ1-1 | TRBV29-1 | . | .
TGTGCCTGGAGCTCATACACCGGGGAGCTGTTTTTT | CAWSSYTGELFF | TRBJ2-2 | TRBV30 | . | .
TGCAGCGTGGGGACAGAAGGCTACACCTTC | CSVGTEGYTF | TRBJ1-2 | TRBV29-1 | . | TRBD1
TGTGCCAGCAGCCATACCGGGACAGGGATATCTGGGGCCAACGTCCTGACTTTC | CASSHTGTGISGANVLTF | TRBJ2-6 | TRBV7-9 | few | TRBD1
TGCAGCGTCGACAGGGGATACAATGAGCAGTTCTTC | CSVDRGYNEQFF | TRBJ2-1 | TRBV29-1 | few | TRBD1
TGTGCCAGCAGCCCTAGCGGGGGGGGAGATACGCAGTATTTT | CASSPSGGGDTQYF | TRBJ2-3 | TRBV13 | . | TRBD2
TGTGCCAGCAGCTTTCGCGGTACAGGGGGTACTCGAGAGACCCAGTACTTC | CASSFRGTGGTRETQYF | TRBJ2-5 | TRBV7-8 | few | TRBD1
TGTGCCAGCAGCCTATCATTCGGGGGGACGGAGACCCAGTACTTC | CASSLSFGGTETQYF | TRBJ2-5 | TRBV4-2 | . | TRBD2
TGTGCCAGCAGCCAAGCCGCGGGAGGGGGGGAGCAGTTCTTC | CASSQAAGGGEQFF | TRBJ2-1 | TRBV4-2 | . | TRBD2
TGCAGCGTTGACGGAGGGGGAGGAGAAAAACTGTTTTTT | CSVDGGGGEKLFF | TRBJ1-4 | TRBV29-1 | . | .
TGTGCCAGCGGACTGGATTACAATGAGCAGTTCTTC | CASGLDYNEQFF | TRBJ2-1 | TRBV2 | . | .
TGTGCCAGCAGCGTTGTAGGGAACACCGGGGAGCTGTTTTTT | CASSVVGNTGELFF | TRBJ2-2 | TRBV9 | few | .
TGTGCCAGCAGCTTGGGGCCAGGGGGCGCAGATACGCAGTATTTT | CASSLGPGGADTQYF | TRBJ2-3 | TRBV7-9 | . | TRBD1
TGCGCCAGCAGCCAAGGCCAGGGGAGGGACAATGAGCAGTTCTTC | CASSQGQGRDNEQFF | TRBJ2-1 | TRBV4-3 | few | .
TGTGCATCGACCGGGAACCTCTATGGCTACACCTTC | CASTGNLYGYTF | TRBJ1-2 | TRBV19 | . | .
TGTGCCAGCAGCCTGACAGGGAAAGGCTACACCTTC | CASSLTGKGYTF | TRBJ1-2 | TRBV6-5 | few | TRBD1
TGCAGCGTTGGGGTGAGGCAAGACTATGGCTACACCTTC | CSVGVRQDYGYTF | TRBJ1-2 | TRBV29-1 | few | .
TGTGCCAGCAGCGAACGGACTAATGAAAAACTGTTTTTT | CASSERTNEKLFF | TRBJ1-4 | TRBV7-2 | . | .
TGTGCCATCAGCAAGGCCGCGGGCGAGCAGTACTTC | CAISKAAGEQYF | TRBJ2-7 | TRBV10-3 | few | .
TGCAGCGTCGGGACTAGCGGGGGGCCTTGGTTCGGGACCCAGTACTTC | CSVGTSGGPWFGTQYF | TRBJ2-5 | TRBV29-1 | . | TRBD2
TGTGCCAGCGGCTACGGTGGCTACACCTTC | CASGYGGYTF | TRBJ1-2 | TRBV2 | . | .
TGCGCCAGCAGCCAATCCAGCGCAGGGGCAACTAATGAAAAACTGTTTTTT | CASSQSSAGATNEKLFF | TRBJ1-4 | TRBV4-1 | . | .
TGCGCCAGCACCGTGGGGAGCGGGGGGGCCTCCTACAATGAGCAGTTCTTC | CASTVGSGGASYNEQFF | TRBJ2-1 | TRBV4-1 | . | TRBD2
TGCGCCGCCAAGGTGGGGGAATTCTACGAGCAGTACTTC | CAAKVGEFYEQYF | TRBJ2-7 | TRBV23-1 | . | .
TGTGCCAGCAGTGAAAGGCCAGTTTTTTGGCAAGAGACCCAGTACTTC | CASSERPVFWQETQYF | TRBJ2-5 | TRBV6-1 | few | .
TGTGCCAGCTCACCCCAGGGGGCAAGCGAGCAGTACTTC | CASSPQGASEQYF | TRBJ2-7 | TRBV18 | . | TRBD1
TGCGCCAGCAGCCAGGGACAGGGGGGTTTCAATCAGCCCCAGCATTTT | CASSQGQGGFNQPQHF | TRBJ1-5 | TRBV4-1 | . | TRBD1
TGTGCCAGCAGCCCCCCCAGCGGGGGCACCGGGGAGCTGTTTTTT | CASSPPSGGTGELFF | TRBJ2-2 | TRBV7-2 | . | TRBD2
TGTGCCAGCAGTTTATATTCCGGGGCCGCCAAAAACATTCAGTACTTC | CASSLYSGAAKNIQYF | TRBJ2-4 | TRBV28 | . | .
TGTGCCATCAGTGGGGTAGCGGCCTACGAGCAGTACTTT | CAISGVAAYEQYF | TRBJ2-7 | TRBV10-3 | . | .
TGTGCCAGCAGCCACAACCAGGGTCCGAAACTCCACTTT | CASSHNQGPKLHF | TRBJ1-6 | TRBV5-4 | once | .
TGTGCCAGCAGTGAAGAGCCATGGGGCGTCGGAAACATTCAGTACTTC | CASSEEPWGVGNIQYF | TRBJ2-4 | TRBV6-1 | . | .
TGTGCCAGCAGTGAATCTTTGGGGTCCTCCTATAATTCACCCCTCCACTTT | CASSESLGSSYNSPLHF | TRBJ1-6 | TRBV25-1 | . | .
TGCAGCGTACCGGGACAGGGGGGCTCTAATGAAAAACTGTTTTTT | CSVPGQGGSNEKLFF | TRBJ1-4 | TRBV29-1 | medium-sized | TRBD1
TGCGCCAGCAGCTTGGATGGCAGCCTTTACTCTGGGGCCAACGTCCTGACTTTC | CASSLDGSLYSGANVLTF | TRBJ2-6 | TRBV5-1 | . | .
TGCGCCAGCAGCTTGCTTGCGGGACAGGGGTCCGAGCAGTACTTC | CASSLLAGQGSEQYF | TRBJ2-7 | TRBV5-1 | . | TRBD1
TGCAGCGTTGAGGTGGTAGCCAAAAACATTCAGTACTTC | CSVEVVAKNIQYF | TRBJ2-4 | TRBV29-1 | . | .
TGCGCCAGCAGCTGGGGACCGGGACTAGCGGGGAGCTCCTACAATGAGCAGTTCTTC | CASSWGPGLAGSSYNEQFF | TRBJ2-1 | TRBV4-3 | . | TRBD2
TGCGCCAGCAGCATATTAACAGGGGCTGGGGCCAACGTCCTGACTTTC | CASSILTGAGANVLTF | TRBJ2-6 | TRBV5-1 | few | TRBD1
TGTGCCAGCAGCTTAGACTCCGGGACAGAAGGGGTATATGGCTACACCTTC | CASSLDSGTEGVYGYTF | TRBJ1-2 | TRBV7-9 | . | TRBD1
TGTGCCAGCAGCTCCCAAGCAACCGCTAGACACACCGGGGAGCTGTTTTTT | CASSSQATARHTGELFF | TRBJ2-2 | TRBV7-2 | . | .
TGTGCCAGCGGTAGCAACTCCCAAGAGACCCAGTACTTC | CASGSNSQETQYF | TRBJ2-5 | TRBV2 | few | .